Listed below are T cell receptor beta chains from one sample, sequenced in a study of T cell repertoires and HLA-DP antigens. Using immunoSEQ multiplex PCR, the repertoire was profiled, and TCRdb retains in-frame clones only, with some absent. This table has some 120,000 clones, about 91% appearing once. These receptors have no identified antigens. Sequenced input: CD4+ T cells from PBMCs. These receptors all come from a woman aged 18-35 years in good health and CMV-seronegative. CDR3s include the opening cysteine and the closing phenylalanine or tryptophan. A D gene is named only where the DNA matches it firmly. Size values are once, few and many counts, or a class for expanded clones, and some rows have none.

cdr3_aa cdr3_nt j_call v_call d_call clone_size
CASRKTQQHNEQFF TGTGCCAGCAGGAAAACCCAACAGCACAATGAGCAGTTCTTC TRBJ2-1 TRBV27 NA few
CASRLRTVMNTEAFF TGTGCCAGTAGGCTACGGACAGTCATGAACACTGAAGCTTTCTTT TRBJ1-1 TRBV19 NA NA
CASSLFRQKLNYGYTF TGTGCCAGCAGCTTATTTCGGCAGAAACTTAACTATGGCTACACCTTC TRBJ1-2 TRBV11-2 NA NA
CASSTEWVQRETQYF TGTGCCAGCAGTACCGAGTGGGTGCAACGGGAGACCCAGTACTTC TRBJ2-5 TRBV28 NA NA
CASSMTSGGFETQYF TGTGCCAGCAGCATGACGAGCGGGGGCTTTGAGACCCAGTACTTC TRBJ2-5 TRBV7-2 TRBD2 NA
CASSLPGGGETQYF TGTGCCAGCAGCTTGCCAGGGGGCGGAGAGACCCAGTACTTC TRBJ2-5 TRBV5-4 TRBD1 NA
CASSNTIQETQYF TGCGCCAGCAGTAACACTATCCAAGAGACCCAGTACTTC TRBJ2-5 TRBV10-1 NA NA
CASRQGADTEAFF TGCGCCAGCAGACAGGGGGCTGACACTGAAGCTTTCTTT TRBJ1-1 TRBV5-1 TRBD1 NA
CASSGDREYEKLFF TGTGCCAGCAGCGGGGACAGGGAGTATGAAAAACTGTTTTTT TRBJ1-4 TRBV28 TRBD1 NA
CASSEASGSTQYF TGCGCCAGCAGTGAGGCGAGCGGGAGTACGCAGTATTTT TRBJ2-3 TRBV10-1 TRBD2 NA